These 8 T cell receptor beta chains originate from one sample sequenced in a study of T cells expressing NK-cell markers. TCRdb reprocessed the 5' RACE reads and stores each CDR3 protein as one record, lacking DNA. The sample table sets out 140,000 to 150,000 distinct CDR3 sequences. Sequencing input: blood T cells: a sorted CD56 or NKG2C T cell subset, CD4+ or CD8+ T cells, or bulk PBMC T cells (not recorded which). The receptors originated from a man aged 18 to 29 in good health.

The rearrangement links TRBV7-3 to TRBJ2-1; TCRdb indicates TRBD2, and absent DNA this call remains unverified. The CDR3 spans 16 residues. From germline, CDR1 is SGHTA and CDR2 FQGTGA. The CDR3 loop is CASSSRGGLAVNEQFF.

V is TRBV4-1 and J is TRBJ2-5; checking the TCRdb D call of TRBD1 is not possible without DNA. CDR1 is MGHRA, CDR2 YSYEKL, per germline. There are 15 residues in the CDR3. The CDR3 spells CASSQNSGPAETQYF.

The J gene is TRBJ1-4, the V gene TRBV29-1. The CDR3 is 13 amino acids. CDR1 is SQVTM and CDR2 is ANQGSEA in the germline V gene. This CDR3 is CSVEDDGVEKLFF.

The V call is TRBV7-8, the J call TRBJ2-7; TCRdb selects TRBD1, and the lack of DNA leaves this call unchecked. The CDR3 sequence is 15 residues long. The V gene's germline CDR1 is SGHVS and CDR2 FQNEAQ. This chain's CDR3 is CASSLGGTGSYEQYF.

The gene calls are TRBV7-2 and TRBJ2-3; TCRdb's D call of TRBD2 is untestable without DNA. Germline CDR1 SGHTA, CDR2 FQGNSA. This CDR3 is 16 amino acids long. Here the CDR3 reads CASSALAALGGDTQYF.

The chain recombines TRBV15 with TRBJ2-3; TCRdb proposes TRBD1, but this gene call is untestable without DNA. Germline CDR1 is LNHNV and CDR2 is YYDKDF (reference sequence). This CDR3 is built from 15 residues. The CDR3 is CATSFRGVGTDTQYF.

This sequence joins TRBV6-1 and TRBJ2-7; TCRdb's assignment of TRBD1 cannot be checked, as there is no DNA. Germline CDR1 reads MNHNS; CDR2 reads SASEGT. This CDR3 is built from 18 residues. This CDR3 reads CASSEAPRYRTGGAEQYF.

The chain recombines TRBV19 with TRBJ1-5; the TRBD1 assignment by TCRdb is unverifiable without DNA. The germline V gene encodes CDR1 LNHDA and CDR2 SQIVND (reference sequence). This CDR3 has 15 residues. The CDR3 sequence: CASSIVGEGNQPQHF. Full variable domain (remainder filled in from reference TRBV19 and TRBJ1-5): DGGITQSPKYLFRKEGQNVTLSCEQNLNHDAMYWYRQDPGQGLRLIYYSQIVNDFQKGDIAEGYSVSREKKESFPLTVTSAQKNPTAFYLCASSIVGEGNQPQHFGDGTRLSIL.